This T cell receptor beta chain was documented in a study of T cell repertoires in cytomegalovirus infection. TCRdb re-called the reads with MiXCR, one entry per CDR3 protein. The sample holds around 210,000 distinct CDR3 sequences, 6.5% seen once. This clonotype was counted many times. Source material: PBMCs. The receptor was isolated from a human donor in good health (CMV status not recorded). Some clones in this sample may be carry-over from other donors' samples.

CDR3 DNA sequence: TGTGCCAGCACCCAGGGGGGCTCTGGGGCCAACGTCCTGACTTTC. Its protein product is CASTQGGSGANVLTF. This sequence joins TRBV12-3 or TRBV12-4 and TRBJ2-6; D is perhaps TRBD1 (7 bases). Deletions cut 7 bases from V and 0 bases from J, with 10 bases between. The CDR3 is 15 amino acids.